This passage covers 15 T cell receptor beta chains from one sample sequenced in a study of regulatory T cells in long-lasting Graves disease. TCR beta libraries were built with iRepertoire HTBI primers and Arm-PCR of CDR3 regions. TCRdb redid the calling of the multiplex PCR reads with MiXCR, one entry per CDR3 protein. Of 680,000 or so distinct CDR3 sequences listed, 15% to 20% were seen once; the top ten hold roughly 18%. Stated time point: newly diagnosed GD, antithyroid drugs for less than 3 months. Extracted RNA from PBMCs served as the source of the TCR library. A further study also used this sample, focusing on T cells in Graves' hyperthyroidism and ophthalmopathy.

Sequencing used peripheral blood mononuclear cells (PBMCs), obtained at new diagnosis, from a patient treated with antithyroid drugs. The receptor set was obtained from a woman aged 25-40 years with Graves disease.

The chain employs TRBV2 and TRBJ2-1; unclear D gene. Germline CDR1 SNHLY, CDR2 FYNNEI. The V and J ends lost 6 bases and 5 bases respectively, with 5 bases between them. The length of the CDR3 is 11 residues. CDR3 residues: CASRGNNEQFF. CDR3 in DNA: TGTGCCAGCAGGGGGAACAATGAGCAGTTCTTC.

Many counts were recorded for this clonotype. Written as DNA, the CDR3 is TGTGCCAGCAGCCGTTCGACCTGGAACACCGGGGAGCTGTTTTTT. Translated: CASSRSTWNTGELFF. The chain links TRBV28 to TRBJ2-2; D remains unclear. The CDR3 covers 15 residues. Germline loops: CDR1 MDHEN, CDR2 SYDVKM. Between the trimmed V and J ends, which lost 6 bases and 1 base, there was a span of 12 bases.

This clonotype was recorded at least ten times. The V gene is TRBV28, the J gene TRBJ2-3, with D possibly called TRBD1 or TRBD2 (5 bases each). V gave up 3 bases and J gave up 3 bases, with 22 bases separating them. From germline, CDR1 is MDHEN and CDR2 SYDVKM. The CDR3 is 18 amino acids. The CDR3 loop is CASSLPGWGSSKTDTQYF. For the CDR3, the DNA is TGTGCCAGCAGTTTGCCCGGCTGGGGGTCCTCCAAAACAGATACGCAGTATTTT.

This clonotype appeared many times. For the CDR3, the DNA is TGTGCCACCAGTGATGATGGGGGTTTGGAGACCCAGTACTTC. It is translated as CATSDDGGLETQYF. J is TRBJ2-5 and V is TRBV24-1; D is tentatively TRBD1 or TRBD2 (5 bases each). This CDR3 spans 14 amino acids. Germline CDR1 KGHDR, CDR2 SFDVKD. The V gene lost 3 bases and the J gene lost 5 bases, with 12 bases spanning the gap.

Ten or more counts support this clonotype. The rearrangement links TRBV2 to TRBJ1-4, with D perhaps TRBD1 (6 bases). Germline assignment: CDR1 SNHLY and CDR2 FYNNEI. CDR3 length: 14 residues. Trimming stripped 4 bases from V and 5 bases from J, with 11 bases between. The CDR3 DNA sequence: TGTGCCAGCAGTGGGACAGTGCGAAATGAAAAACTGTTTTTT. This encodes CASSGTVRNEKLFF.

This clonotype was counted ten times or more. The chain couples TRBV12-3 or TRBV12-4 to TRBJ1-5, with D perhaps TRBD1 (5 bases). The CDR3 is made up of 15 amino acids. Trimming stripped 3 bases from V and 7 bases from J, with 16 bases between. CDR3 in DNA: TGTGCCAGCAGTTTCTCGGGGCCTCCCTTACAGCCCCAGCATTTT. As protein: CASSFSGPPLQPQHF.

In this sample, this clonotype turned up many times. The chain is built from TRBV12-3 or TRBV12-4 and TRBJ2-7, with D possibly TRBD2 on 6 matching bases. V was pared by 6 bases and J by 2 bases, with 14 bases between. The CDR3 consists of 14 residues. The CDR3, as DNA: TGTGCCAGCAGGTGGGGGGAGAGTACCTACGAGCAGTACTTC. Its protein product is CASRWGESTYEQYF.

The V gene is TRBV19, the J gene TRBJ2-4, with 7 nucleotides matching TRBD1. With 4 bases clipped from V and 11 bases from J, the junction kept 2 bases outside the gene matches. This CDR3 region has 11 residues. Germline loops: CDR1 LNHDA, CDR2 SQIVND (reference sequence). Here the CDR3 reads CASSTGTVQYF. The DNA for the CDR3 is TGTGCCAGTAGTACTGGGACAGTTCAGTACTTC.

The CDR3 nucleotides are TGTGCCACATGTGTATCGGGACAGGGAACCGGGGAGCTGTTTTTT. Translation gives CATCVSGQGTGELFF. The rearrangement uses TRBV19 and TRBJ2-2; 9 bases match TRBD1. From germline, CDR1 is LNHDA and CDR2 SQIVND (reference sequence). The length of the CDR3 is 15 residues. V lost 10 bases and J lost 5; bases outside the gene matches: 11. The full variable domain, with the rest looked up from reference TRBV19 and TRBJ2-2, is DGGITQSPKYLFRKEGQNVTLSCEQNLNHDAMYWYRQDPGQGLRLIYYSQIVNDFQKGDIAEGYSVSREKKESFPLTVTSAQKNPTAFYLCATCVSGQGTGELFFGEGSRLTVL.

The chain is built from TRBV7-3 and TRBJ2-1; unclear D gene. This CDR3 is built from 14 residues. Per the germline V gene, CDR1 is SGHTA and CDR2 is FQGTGA. V lost 5 bases, J lost 6 bases, and 14 bases lay in between. CDR3 residues: CASSPRSARNEQFF. CDR3 DNA: TGTGCCAGCAGCCCCCGGTCCGCCCGCAATGAGCAGTTCTTC.

This rearrangement joins TRBV3-1 to TRBJ1-3; 9 nucleotides line up with TRBD1. This CDR3 has 15 residues. Germline V lookup: CDR1 LGHDT, CDR2 YNNKEL (reference sequence). Germline trimming cut 3 bases from V and 7 bases from J; bases unmatched to any gene: 7. The CDR3 region is CASSHPPGQGNTIYF. The CDR3, as DNA: TGTGCCAGCAGCCACCCACCAGGACAGGGGAACACCATATATTTT.

There are many counts of this clonotype. The V gene is TRBV12-3 or TRBV12-4, the J gene TRBJ2-3, with a possible D match to TRBD2 (6 bases). This CDR3 has 15 amino acids. V gave up 3 bases and J gave up 4 bases, with 14 bases separating them. The CDR3 sequence is CASSLGLLYPDTQYF. The CDR3, as DNA: TGTGCCAGCAGTTTGGGACTCCTCTACCCAGATACGCAGTATTTT.

On this clonotype itself: This may stem from a read error, because a much larger clone lies one nucleotide away. The conserved phenylalanine or tryptophan is not found at the CDR3 terminus, so this likely reflects a read error. The chain employs TRBV6-1 and TRBJ1-5; tentative D call: TRBD1 (6 bases). The CDR3 contains 16 residues. V gave up 3 bases and J gave up 7 bases, with 19 bases separating them. The germline V gene has CDR1 MNHNS and CDR2 SASEGT. This chain's CDR3 is CASSDHRTTTGQPQHL. The CDR3 nucleotides are TGTGCCAGCAGTGACCACAGGACGACTACAGGGCAGCCCCAGCATCTT.

On this clonotype itself: A much larger clonotype is one base distant, so this may be a read error. The V gene is TRBV12-3 or TRBV12-4, the J gene TRBJ2-6; the D gene is possibly TRBD1 (5 bases). CDR3 length: 15 amino acids. V lost 3 bases to trimming and J lost 6 bases, with 12 bases between them. CDR3 loop: CASSFTGAEANVLTF. The DNA for the CDR3 is TGTGCCAGCAGTTTTACTGGGGCCGAGGCCAACGTCCTGACTTTC.

This clonotype turned up a few times. This chain uses TRBV12-3 or TRBV12-4 with TRBJ1-5; 8 bases are a match to TRBD1. V dropped 3 bases and J dropped 6; count of bases not matched to a gene: 16. The CDR3 has 18 residues. CDR3 loop: CASSFITGGGLRGQPQHF. The CDR3 nucleotides read TGTGCCAGCAGTTTTATAACAGGGGGAGGTTTGAGGGGTCAGCCCCAGCATTTT.